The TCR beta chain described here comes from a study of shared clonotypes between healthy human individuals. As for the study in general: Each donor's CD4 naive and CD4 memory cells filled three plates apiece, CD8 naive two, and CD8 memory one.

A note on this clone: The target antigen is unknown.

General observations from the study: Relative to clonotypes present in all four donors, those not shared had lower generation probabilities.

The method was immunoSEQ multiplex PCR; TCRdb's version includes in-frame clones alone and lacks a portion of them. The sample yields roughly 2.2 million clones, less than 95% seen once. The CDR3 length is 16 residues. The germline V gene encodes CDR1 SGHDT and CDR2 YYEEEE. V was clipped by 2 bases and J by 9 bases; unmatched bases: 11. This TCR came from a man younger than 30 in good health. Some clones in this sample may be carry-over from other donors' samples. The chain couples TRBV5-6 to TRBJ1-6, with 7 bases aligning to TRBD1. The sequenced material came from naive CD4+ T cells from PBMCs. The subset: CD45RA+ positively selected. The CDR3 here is CASSFLGQPGGSPLHF. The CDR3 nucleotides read TGTGCCAGCAGCTTTCTCGGACAGCCAGGGGGTTCACCCCTCCACTTT.